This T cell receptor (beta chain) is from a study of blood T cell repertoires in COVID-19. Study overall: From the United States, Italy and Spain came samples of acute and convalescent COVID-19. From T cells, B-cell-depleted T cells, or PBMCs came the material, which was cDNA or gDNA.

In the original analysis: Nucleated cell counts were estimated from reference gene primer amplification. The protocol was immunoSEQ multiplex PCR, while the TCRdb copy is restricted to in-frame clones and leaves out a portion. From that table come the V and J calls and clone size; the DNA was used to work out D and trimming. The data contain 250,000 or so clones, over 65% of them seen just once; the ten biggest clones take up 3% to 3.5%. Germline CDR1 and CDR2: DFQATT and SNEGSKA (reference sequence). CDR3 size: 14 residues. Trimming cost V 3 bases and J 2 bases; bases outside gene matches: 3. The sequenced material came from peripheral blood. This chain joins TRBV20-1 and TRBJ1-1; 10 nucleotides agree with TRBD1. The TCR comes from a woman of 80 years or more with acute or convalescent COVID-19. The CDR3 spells CSASQTGGNTEAFF. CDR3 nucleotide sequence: TGCAGTGCTAGTCAGACAGGGGGCAACACTGAAGCTTTCTTT.